Below, 16 T cell receptor beta chains from the same sample are listed, as sequenced in a study of T cell responses to AZD1222 COVID-19 vaccine (dated by TCRdb to about 2021). Per the publication, the time point label means: baseline before first vaccination. The library was built by means of the immunoSEQ multiplex PCR assay. The clones in this table, taken by TCRdb from immuneACCESS, are in-frame only. Not every clone is retained; where verified, under half of the shortfall comes from an unresolved V gene, and the cause of the rest is unknown. This sample gives around 260,000 clones in total; over 85% of them show up just once. In total, the top ten clones hold 0.55% of the sample. The sample here was peripheral blood, taken on day 0 of AZD1222 vaccination. Source of these receptors: an adult in good health.

J is TRBJ1-1 and V is TRBV27, with D perhaps matching TRBD1 (6 bases). The germline gives CDR1 MNHEY, CDR2 SMNVEV (reference sequence). Trimming cost V 3 bases and J 2 bases, with 10 bases left between them. The CDR3 loop spans 14 amino acids. The CDR3 sequence is CASSFDRFNTEAFF. DNA of the CDR3: TGTGCCAGCAGTTTCGACAGGTTTAACACTGAAGCTTTCTTT.

This chain joins TRBV5-4 and TRBJ2-4; no clear D. CDR1 SGHNT and CDR2 YYREEE come from the germline V gene (reference sequence). The CDR3 totals 10 residues. The CDR3 region has the DNA TGTGGACCCTGGGAAAACATTCAGTACTTC. It specifies CGPWENIQYF. The full variable domain, rest sourced from reference TRBV5-4 and TRBJ2-4, is ETGVTQSPTHLIKTRGQQVTLRCSSQSGHNTVSWYQQALGQGPQFIFQYYREEENGRGNFPPRFSGLQFPNYSSELNVNALELDDSALYLCGPWENIQYFGAGTRLSVL.

The rearrangement joins TRBV7-6 to TRBJ1-4, with a tentative D call TRBD1 (6 bases). Germline CDR1 SGHVS, CDR2 FNYEAQ. Between the trimmed V and J ends, which lost 4 bases and 8 bases, there was a span of 17 bases. The CDR3 totals 15 residues. DNA for the CDR3: TGTGCCAGCAGCTCAATTGGGGGGGGGCGAGAAAAACTGTTTTTT. Protein product: CASSSIGGGREKLFF.

This sequence joins TRBV5-6 and TRBJ2-6, with 7 bases fitting TRBD1. This CDR3 has 16 amino acids. V trimming: 0 bases; J trimming: 2 bases; junction bases outside the gene matches: 2. CDR1 SGHDT and CDR2 YYEEEE come from the germline V gene. The CDR3 DNA reads as TGTGCCAGCAGCTTGGAAGGGGGCGCTGGGGCCAACGTCCTGACTTTC. Protein product: CASSLEGGAGANVLTF.

The V and J genes are TRBV3-1 (or the pseudogene TRBV3-2) and TRBJ2-2; TRBD1 matches 9 bases. Germline V gene lookup returns CDR1 LGHDT and CDR2 YNNKEL (reference sequence). With V trimmed by 4 bases and J by 6 bases, 6 bases remained unmatched. The length of the CDR3 is 15 residues. DNA for the CDR3: TGTGCCAGCAGCCTCGGGACAGGGACCCCCGGGGAGCTGTTTTTT. Translated: CASSLGTGTPGELFF.

The chain joins TRBV2 to TRBJ2-7; D may be TRBD1 or TRBD2 (5 bases each). This CDR3 has 14 amino acids. The germline V gene encodes CDR1 SNHLY and CDR2 FYNNEI. The V gene lost 10 bases and the J gene lost 0 bases, with 16 bases spanning the gap. The CDR3: CATIPRDGSYEQYF. CDR3 bases: TGTGCCACCATCCCCCGGGACGGCTCCTACGAGCAGTACTTC. The entire variable domain, with the rest obtained from reference TRBV2 and TRBJ2-7, is as follows: EPEVTQTPSHQVTQMGQEVILRCVPISNHLYFYWYRQILGQKVEFLVSFYNNEISEKSEIFDDQFSVERPDGSNFTLKIRSTKLEDSAMYFCATIPRDGSYEQYFGPGTRLTVT.

V and J are TRBV12-3 or TRBV12-4 and TRBJ1-1, with a possible D match to TRBD1 (5 bases). With 5 bases removed from V and 12 bases from J, the gap between germline ends came to 19 bases. The CDR3 covers 13 residues. CDR3 protein: CASSPDSLGTTFF. CDR3 DNA: TGTGCCAGCAGTCCAGACTCGCTGGGGACGACTTTCTTT.

The V call is TRBV19, the J call TRBJ2-7; D may be TRBD2 (5 bases). Trimming took 8 bases from V and 1 from J, leaving 15 bases between them. The CDR3 loop spans 14 amino acids. The germline V gene has CDR1 LNHDA and CDR2 SQIVND (reference sequence). In DNA form, the CDR3 reads TGTGCCAGTTCCAGCGGAGGCAAGTCCTACGAGCAGTACTTC. As protein: CASSSGGKSYEQYF.

The chain recombines TRBV10-3 with TRBJ1-4; D may be TRBD1 (6 bases). Trimming took 0 bases from V and 15 from J, leaving 26 bases between them. The CDR3 spans 17 residues. Germline V lookup: CDR1 ENHRY, CDR2 SYGVKD. Here the CDR3 reads CAISESNRRTGGGRVFF. The CDR3 nucleotides read TGTGCCATCAGTGAGTCGAACCGTAGGACCGGAGGGGGAAGAGTGTTTTTT.

This clone was seen just once. A read error may account for a junction end that differs from germline. This chain connects TRBV6-5 to TRBJ1-2, with D unresolved. This CDR3 is 11 amino acids long. Germline V CDR1 and CDR2: MNHEY, SVGAGI. The CDR3 nucleotides are TGTGCCAGCAGTTACTCAGGGTTCAGCTTCTTC. Residues: CASSYSGFSFF.

The V gene is TRBV19, the J gene TRBJ1-5, with 8 bases fitting TRBD1. The V gene end was trimmed by 5 bases and the J gene end by 0 bases; junction bases not matched to a gene: 6. The CDR3 has 16 residues. The germline V gene has CDR1 LNHDA and CDR2 SQIVND (reference sequence). The CDR3 nucleotides read TGTGCCAGTAGTTCAACGACAGGGGATAGCAATCAGCCCCAGCATTTT. Its translation: CASSSTTGDSNQPQHF.

In DNA, the CDR3 is TGTGCCAGCAGTTTTCCGGGCCGGAATCAGCCCCAGCATTTT. Translation gives CASSFPGRNQPQHF. The J gene is TRBJ1-5, the V gene TRBV28; D is unclear. Germline CDR1 and CDR2: MDHEN and SYDVKM. This CDR3 spans 14 amino acids. The V end lost 3 bases, the J end lost 4 bases, and 10 bases lay between the germline ends. Using reference TRBV28 and TRBJ1-5 for the parts outside the CDR3, the full variable domain is DVKVTQSSRYLVKRTGEKVFLECVQDMDHENMFWYRQDPGLGLRLIYFSYDVKMKEKGDIPEGYSVSREKKERFSLILESASTNQTSMYLCASSFPGRNQPQHFGDGTRLSIL.

V and J are TRBV5-4 and TRBJ1-2; unclear D gene. V was clipped by 0 bases and J by 1 base, with 7 bases between them. Germline values: CDR1 SGHNT, CDR2 YYREEE (reference sequence). This CDR3 contains 14 residues. CDR3 nucleotide sequence: TGTGCCAGCAGCTTGGCGAGTGATAACTATGGCTACACCTTC. Translated: CASSLASDNYGYTF.

The V call is TRBV6-5, the J call TRBJ2-7; tentatively, D is TRBD1 (6 bases). V lost 6 bases and J lost 5, with 14 bases in between. In germline, CDR1 is MNHEY, CDR2 SVGAGI. The CDR3 covers 13 residues. This CDR3 is CASSTTGTHEQYF. CDR3 DNA sequence: TGTGCCAGCAGCACTACAGGGACCCACGAGCAGTACTTC.

CDR3 nucleotide sequence: TGCGCCAGCAGCTCGGAGTTAGGCACTGAAGCTTTCTTT. Translating it yields CASSSELGTEAFF. This chain connects TRBV5-1 to TRBJ1-1; no clear D. This CDR3 is built from 13 residues. V gave up 3 bases and J gave up 4 bases, with 10 bases separating them. Germline loops: CDR1 SGHRS, CDR2 YFSETQ.

The chain links TRBV20-1 to TRBJ2-7, with D uncertain. V was clipped by 3 bases and J by 7 bases, with 16 bases between them. Germline CDR1 is DFQATT and CDR2 is SNEGSKA (reference sequence). The CDR3 sequence is 13 residues long. CDR3 coding DNA: TGCAGTGCTAGTACCGCCGGGCCCATAGAGCAGTACTTC. Translating it yields CSASTAGPIEQYF.